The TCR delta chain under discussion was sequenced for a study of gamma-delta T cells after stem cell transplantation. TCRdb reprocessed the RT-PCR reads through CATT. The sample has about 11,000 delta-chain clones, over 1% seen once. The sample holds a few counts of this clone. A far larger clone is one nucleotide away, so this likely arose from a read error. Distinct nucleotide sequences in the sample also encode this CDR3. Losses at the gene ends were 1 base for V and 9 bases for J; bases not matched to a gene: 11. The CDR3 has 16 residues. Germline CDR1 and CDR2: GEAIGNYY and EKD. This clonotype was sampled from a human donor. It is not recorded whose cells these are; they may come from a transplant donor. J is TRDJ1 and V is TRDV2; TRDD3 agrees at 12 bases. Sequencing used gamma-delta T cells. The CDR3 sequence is CACDTLLGDTTEELIF. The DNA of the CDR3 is TGTGCCTGTGACACGCTACTGGGGGATACAACTGAAGAACTCATCTTT.